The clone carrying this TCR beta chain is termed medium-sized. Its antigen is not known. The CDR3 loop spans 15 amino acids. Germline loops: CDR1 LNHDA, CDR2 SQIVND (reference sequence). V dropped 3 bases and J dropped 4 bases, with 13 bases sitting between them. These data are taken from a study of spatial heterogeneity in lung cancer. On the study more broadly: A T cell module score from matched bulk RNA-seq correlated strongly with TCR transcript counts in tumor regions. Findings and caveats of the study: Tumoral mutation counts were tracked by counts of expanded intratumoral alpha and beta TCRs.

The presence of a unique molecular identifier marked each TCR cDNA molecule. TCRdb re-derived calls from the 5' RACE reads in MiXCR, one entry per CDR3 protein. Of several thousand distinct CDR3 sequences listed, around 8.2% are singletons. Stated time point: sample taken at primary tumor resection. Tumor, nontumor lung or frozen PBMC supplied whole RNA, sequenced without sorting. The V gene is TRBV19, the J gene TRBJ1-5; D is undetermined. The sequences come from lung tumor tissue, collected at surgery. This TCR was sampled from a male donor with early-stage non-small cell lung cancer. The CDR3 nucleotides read TGTGCCAGTAGTATCTTTTCTACGGGAAATCAGCCCCAGCATTTT. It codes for CASSIFSTGNQPQHF.